The 25 T cell receptor beta chains below were found in one sample sequenced in a study of blood T cells in healthy people across ages. Next came a second PCR, run for about 7 to 11 cycles, which used a sample-barcoded 5' primer along with a J-beta primer mix. In TCRdb, the 5' RACE reads were re-called with MiXCR into one record per CDR3 protein. This sample has roughly 650,000 distinct CDR3 sequences; roughly 32% occur once, and the top ten carry 15% to 17%. Sequences were obtained from blood. Source of these receptors: a woman aged 80 or over in good health.

This clonotype came up a few times. The rearrangement joins TRBV3-1 to TRBJ1-2; 10 positions match TRBD1. Trimming at V came to 4 bases and at J to 2 bases, leaving 10 bases not matched to a gene. Germline values: CDR1 LGHDT, CDR2 YNNKEL (reference sequence). This CDR3 region has 17 residues. CDR3 loop: CASSPTGGKVGNYGYTF. CDR3 DNA sequence: TGTGCCAGCAGCCCGACAGGGGGCAAGGTGGGGAACTATGGCTACACCTTC.

The chain combines TRBV2 with TRBJ2-2, with D unresolved. The CDR3 sequence is 15 residues long. V was trimmed by 6 bases and J by 4 bases, leaving 15 bases between them. The V gene's germline CDR1 is SNHLY and CDR2 FYNNEI. CDR3 sequence reads: CASRGIGRSTGELFF. The CDR3 coding sequence is TGTGCCAGCAGAGGGATAGGACGAAGCACCGGGGAGCTGTTTTTT.

The chain couples TRBV29-1 to TRBJ2-5; TRBD2 matches 10 bases. The CDR3 is made up of 16 amino acids. From germline, CDR1 is SQVTM and CDR2 ANQGSEA. The V and J ends lost 0 bases and 1 base, in that order; junction bases with no gene match: 5. CDR3 sequence reads: CSVEDRWTSGQETQYF. DNA of the CDR3: TGCAGCGTTGAAGATCGGTGGACTAGCGGCCAAGAGACCCAGTACTTC. Filled out from reference TRBV29-1 and TRBJ2-5, the complete variable domain reads SAVISQKPSRDICQRGTSLTIQCQVDSQVTMMFWYRQQPGQSLTLIATANQGSEATYESGFVIDKFPISRPNLTFSTLTVSNMSPEDSSIYLCSVEDRWTSGQETQYFGPGTRLLVL.

This clonotype was observed at least ten times. Here the CDR3 DNA reads TGTGCCAGCAGCTTAGAAGCAGGGGGCTACAATGAGCAGTTCTTC. Translated, it gives CASSLEAGGYNEQFF. The rearrangement joins TRBV7-6 to TRBJ2-1; TRBD1 aligns across 7 bases. The V segment lost 1 base and the J segment 3 bases; nucleotides outside the gene matches: 3. CDR1 is SGHVS and CDR2 is FNYEAQ in the germline V gene. There are 15 residues in the CDR3.

This clonotype has just a few counts. This sequence joins TRBV6-2 or TRBV6-3 and TRBJ2-1, with TRBD2 matching 10 bases. The CDR3 has 14 amino acids. CDR1 and CDR2 from the germline V gene are MNHEY and SVGEGT. Trimming cost V 6 bases and J 7 bases; bases outside gene matches: 6. This CDR3 is CASRTPLAGNEQFF. Written as DNA, the CDR3 is TGTGCCAGCAGAACACCACTAGCGGGGAATGAGCAGTTCTTC.

This chain uses TRBV2 with TRBJ1-5; D is unclear. There are 14 residues in the CDR3. CDR1 and CDR2 (germline): SNHLY, FYNNEI. The V and J ends lost 2 bases and 4 bases respectively, with 9 bases between them. In DNA, the CDR3 is TGTGCCAGCAGTGAACGACGGGTTAATCAGCCCCAGCATTTT. It encodes CASSERRVNQPQHF.

The sample holds many counts of this clonotype. The chain has TRBV7-2 and TRBJ2-7; no clear D gene. Germline V gene sequence: CDR1 SGHTA, CDR2 FQGNSA. This CDR3 is 14 amino acids long. V lost 1 base and J lost 2, with 9 bases in between. CDR3 sequence: CASSLGFSTYEQYF. The CDR3 bases are TGTGCCAGCAGCTTAGGTTTCAGTACCTACGAGCAGTACTTC.

This clonotype was recorded many times. The gene calls are TRBV5-5 and TRBJ1-5; D is ambiguous. The CDR3 has 17 amino acids. The V gene's germline CDR1 is SGHKS and CDR2 YYEKEE (reference sequence). Trimming shortened V by 3 bases and J by 0 bases, and 16 bases separated the two germline ends. This chain's CDR3 is CASSSLSAGISNQPQHF. The CDR3 nucleotides are TGTGCCAGCAGCTCCCTCTCGGCGGGGATTAGCAATCAGCCCCAGCATTTT.

The chain recombines TRBV20-1 with TRBJ2-5; D gene ambiguous. Germline V gene lookup returns CDR1 DFQATT and CDR2 SNEGSKA (reference sequence). V gave up 3 bases and J gave up 0 bases, with 11 bases separating them. This CDR3 is built from 14 residues. The CDR3 nucleotides read TGCAGTGCTAGGGGTCTGACGTACCAAGAGACCCAGTACTTC. Translated: CSARGLTYQETQYF.

This clonotype was counted many times. A read error may produce the germline difference seen at one junction end. This sequence joins TRBV7-7 and TRBJ2-1; D is uncertain. The germline CDR1 and CDR2 sequences are SSHAT and FNYEAQ (reference sequence). The CDR3 consists of 13 residues. The CDR3 is CASSPDANNEQFF. The CDR3, as DNA: TGTGCTAGCAGCCCCGATGCAAACAATGAGCAGTTCTTC.

The chain uses TRBV7-8 and TRBJ1-2, with D maybe TRBD1 (6 bases). The CDR3 runs to 16 residues. Germline values: CDR1 SGHVS, CDR2 FQNEAQ. The germline V and J ends were trimmed by 5 bases and 2 bases, with 18 bases remaining between them. CDR3 nucleotide sequence: TGTGCCAGCAGCCCGAGAGGCATCGGGACAAACTATGGCTACACCTTC. It is translated as CASSPRGIGTNYGYTF. The whole variable domain, filled in from reference TRBV7-8 and TRBJ1-2, reads GAGVSQSPRYKVAKRGQDVALRCDPISGHVSLFWYQQALGQGPEFLTYFQNEAQLDKSGLPSDRFFAERPEGSVSTLKIQRTQQEDSAVYLCASSPRGIGTNYGYTFGSGTRLTVV.

Only a few counts were recorded for this clonotype. The CDR3 region is CASSEKAADTQYF. CDR3 nucleotides: TGTGCCAGCAGCGAAAAGGCGGCAGATACGCAGTATTTT. The chain links TRBV7-2 to TRBJ2-3; D not certain. CDR3 length: 13 amino acids. The V gene's germline CDR1 is SGHTA and CDR2 FQGNSA. Trimming cost V 5 bases and J 4 bases, with 10 bases left between them.

This clonotype was found many times. This chain connects TRBV5-6 to TRBJ2-7; 8 bases align to TRBD1. The CDR3 consists of 16 residues. Losses at the gene ends were 3 bases for V and 5 bases for J; bases not matched to a gene: 13. The germline CDR1 and CDR2 sequences are SGHDT and YYEEEE. DNA of the CDR3: TGTGCCAGCAGCTCTCTTCGGCAGGGGGCGTCCAACGAGCAGTACTTC. Translated: CASSSLRQGASNEQYF.

The V and J genes are TRBV7-6 and TRBJ2-3; D is undetermined. The CDR3 sequence is 13 residues long. V was pared by 4 bases and J by 3 bases, with 8 bases between. CDR1 is SGHVS and CDR2 is FNYEAQ in the germline V gene. CDR3 in amino acids: CASSSLNTDTQYF. In DNA form, the CDR3 reads TGTGCCAGCAGCTCACTTAATACAGATACGCAGTATTTT. Variable domain in full (rest from reference TRBV7-6 and TRBJ2-3): GAGVSQSPRYKVTKRGQDVALRCDPISGHVSLYWYRQALGQGPEFLTYFNYEAQQDKSGLPNDRFSAERPEGSISTLTIQRTEQRDSAMYRCASSSLNTDTQYFGPGTRLTVL.

With regard to this clonotype: A much larger clone differs from this one at a single base, so this may be a read error. V is TRBV20-1 and J is TRBJ2-3; 8 nucleotides agree with TRBD2. The germline gives CDR1 DFQATT, CDR2 SNEGSKA (reference sequence). This CDR3 contains 14 residues. The CDR3 nucleotides read TGCAGTACTAGGCTAGCGGGCGGCACAGATACGCAGTATTTT. Translated, it gives CSTRLAGGTDTQYF.

The chain couples TRBV3-1 to TRBJ2-3; TRBD2 aligns across 12 bases. The germline gives CDR1 LGHDT, CDR2 YNNKEL (reference sequence). V lost 3 bases and J lost 6; bases outside the gene matches: 7. The CDR3 sequence is 16 residues long. CDR3 protein: CASSHRTSGARDTQYF. CDR3 nucleotide sequence: TGTGCCAGCAGCCACCGGACTAGCGGGGCTAGGGATACGCAGTATTTT.

This clonotype was counted many times. The chain joins TRBV5-1 to TRBJ2-1; 7 nucleotides match TRBD1. The V and J ends lost 4 bases and 0 bases, in that order; junction bases with no gene match: 7. The CDR3 runs 16 residues. Germline V gene sequence: CDR1 SGHRS, CDR2 YFSETQ. The CDR3 here is CASSPGQVSSYNEQFF. The CDR3 DNA follows: TGCGCCAGCAGCCCAGGACAGGTCAGCTCCTACAATGAGCAGTTCTTC.

The table lists this clonotype with many counts. V gene TRBV10-3 combines with J gene TRBJ1-4; no clear D gene. V lost 3 bases, J lost 2 bases, and 1 base lay in between. Germline V gene data show CDR1 as ENHRY and CDR2 as SYGVKD. The CDR3 sequence is 12 residues long. The chain's CDR3 is CAISDTNEKLFF. CDR3 nucleotides: TGTGCCATCAGTGATACTAATGAAAAACTGTTTTTT.

This clonotype was counted ten times or more. The chain is built from TRBV6-5 and TRBJ1-4, with 7 bases that match TRBD1. Trimming cost V 6 bases and J 7 bases; bases outside gene matches: 14. CDR3 length: 16 residues. Germline CDR1 and CDR2: MNHEY and SVGAGI. CDR3 loop: CASSWGNRGRSEKLFF. DNA for the CDR3: TGTGCCAGCAGCTGGGGTAACAGGGGAAGAAGTGAAAAACTGTTTTTT.

With regard to this clonotype: One junction end does not reproduce the germline sequence, and a read error may be involved. The genes are TRBV5-1 and TRBJ1-6; D unresolved. This CDR3 is built from 16 residues. Germline assignment: CDR1 SGHRS and CDR2 YFSETQ. Written as DNA, the CDR3 is TGCGCCAGCAGCTCCTCCTACAAGGGCAATAATTCACCCCGCCACTTT. As protein: CASSSSYKGNNSPRHF.

This clonotype was seen repeatedly, ten times or more. V gene TRBV9 combines with J gene TRBJ1-1; possible D gene TRBD1, 6 bases. The CDR3 loop spans 15 amino acids. With 5 bases removed from V and 0 bases from J, the gap between germline ends came to 14 bases. The germline gives CDR1 SGDLS, CDR2 YYNGEE. CDR3 sequence (DNA): TGTGCCAGCAGTGGGGGTCGGGACATGAACACTGAAGCTTTCTTT. Translated: CASSGGRDMNTEAFF. The full variable domain, completed using reference TRBV9 and TRBJ1-1, is DSGVTQTPKHLITATGQRVTLRCSPRSGDLSVYWYQQSLDQGLQFLIQYYNGEERAKGNILERFSAQQFPDLHSELNLSSLELGDSALYFCASSGGRDMNTEAFFGQGTRLTVV.

Here the CDR3 DNA reads TGTGCCAGCAGCAGGGACTTCACCTCTAACATTCAGTACTTC. It specifies CASSRDFTSNIQYF. The chain couples TRBV7-2 to TRBJ2-4, with D tentatively TRBD2 (6 bases). Germline CDR1 is SGHTA and CDR2 is FQGNSA. Trimming pared 5 bases from V and 7 bases from J, leaving 15 bases between. This CDR3 region has 14 residues.

A note on this clonotype: A much more abundant neighbour one base away suggests this may be a read error. V usage is TRBV5-1 and J usage is TRBJ2-7; D is perhaps TRBD1 (8 bases). The germline CDR1 and CDR2 sequences are SGHRS and YFSETQ. Deletions cut 4 bases from V and 3 bases from J, with 17 bases between. The CDR3 spans 15 residues. CDR3 sequence (DNA): TGCGCCAGCAGCCTAGGACAGGGAGGGTGCTACGAGCAGTACTTC. This gives the protein CASSLGQGGCYEQYF.

A remark on this clonotype: A read error may account for a junction end that differs from germline. The genes are TRBV7-9 and TRBJ1-4, with 8 nucleotides matching TRBD1. The CDR3 sequence is 15 residues long. Germline CDR1 and CDR2: SEHNR and FQNEAQ (reference sequence). The CDR3 spells CASSPGGGTNEELFF. For the CDR3, the DNA is TGTGCCAGCAGCCCAGGGGGCGGTACTAATGAAGAACTGTTTTTT.

This clonotype was seen only a few times. The chain has TRBV28 and TRBJ1-2; D possibly corresponds to TRBD1 (5 bases). Trimming pared 2 bases from V and 2 bases from J, leaving 9 bases between. Germline CDR1 and CDR2: MDHEN and SYDVKM. The CDR3 has 14 residues. Here the CDR3 DNA reads TGTGCCAGCAGTTTAACGACAGTCAACTATGGCTACACCTTC. It translates to CASSLTTVNYGYTF.